Listed below are T cell receptor beta chains from one sample, sequenced in a study of CD8 T cells in ankylosing spondylitis. TCRdb analysed the 5' RACE reads with MiXCR anew, one entry per CDR3 protein. The table has 800,000 to 900,000 distinct CDR3 sequences, over 9.5% seen once. The source material was blood, either unsorted or a sorted T cell fraction (not recorded which). These TCRs come from a male donor with ankylosing spondylitis. The CDR3 runs from the conserved cysteine through the conserved F or W. A D gene is named only where the DNA matches it firmly. The size entry is marked missing in some rows and otherwise reads once, few, many or a size class.

>TRBV12-5|15|NA|NA|TRBJ2-5
CASGSLTGFQETQYF
TGTGCTAGTGGCTCATTAACAGGTTTCCAAGAGACCCAGTACTTC
>TRBV12-3/TRBV12-4|15|NA|few|TRBJ2-3
CASSLPDSRRDTQYF
TGTGCCAGCAGTTTACCCGATAGCCGTCGGGATACGCAGTATTTT
>TRBV10-2|16|TRBD1|NA|TRBJ1-5
CASTAGTGGFNQPQHF
TGCGCCAGCACTGCCGGGACAGGGGGTTTCAATCAGCCCCAGCATTTT
>TRBV7-9|15|TRBD2|NA|TRBJ2-1
CASSRGVAGGNEQFF
TGTGCCAGCAGCCGCGGGGTAGCGGGAGGCAATGAGCAGTTCTTC
>TRBV7-9|14|NA|NA|TRBJ2-4
CASSYEGSKNIQYF
TGTGCCAGCAGCTACGAGGGGTCCAAAAACATTCAGTACTTC
>TRBV5-6|18|TRBD2|NA|TRBJ2-3
CASSLAPALAGGTDTQYF
TGTGCCAGCAGCTTGGCCCCGGCACTAGCGGGGGGGACGGATACGCAGTATTTT
>TRBV28|12|NA|few|TRBJ1-2
CASSLKNSGYTF
TGTGCCAGCAGTTTGAAGAATTCCGGCTACACCTTC
>TRBV12-3/TRBV12-4|15|NA|many|TRBJ2-3
CASSFRDRTTDTQYF
TGTGCCAGCAGTTTCCGAGACAGAACCACAGATACGCAGTATTTT
>TRBV18|16|NA|NA|TRBJ2-7
CASSPPLRGPAYEQYF
TGTGCCAGCTCACCACCGCTCCGGGGCCCTGCCTACGAGCAGTACTTC
>TRBV6-2/TRBV6-3|16|TRBD2|few|TRBJ2-1
CASSYSLLAGANEQFF
TGTGCCAGCAGTTACTCATTACTAGCGGGGGCCAATGAGCAGTTCTTC
>TRBV5-1|15|NA|many|TRBJ2-1
CASSPLAIQGNEQFF
TGCGCCAGCAGCCCCCTAGCGATCCAAGGGAATGAGCAGTTCTTC
>TRBV20-1|13|NA|few|TRBJ2-2
CSAPGPPTGELFF
TGCAGTGCTCCGGGACCACCCACCGGGGAGCTGTTTTTT
>TRBV20-1|15|TRBD1|few|TRBJ2-7
CSARILGDRVYEQYF
TGCAGTGCTAGAATTCTTGGGGACAGAGTCTACGAGCAGTACTTC
>TRBV20-1|12|TRBD2|NA|TRBJ2-1
CSVGGSSNEQFF
TGCAGTGTCGGCGGGAGTAGTAATGAGCAGTTCTTC
>TRBV12-5|12|NA|NA|TRBJ2-3
CASGAEVDTQYF
TGTGCTAGTGGTGCCGAAGTGGATACGCAGTATTTT
>TRBV12-3/TRBV12-4|14|TRBD1|NA|TRBJ2-7
CASRWGQGSYEQYF
TGTGCCAGCCGTTGGGGACAGGGCTCCTACGAGCAGTACTTC
>TRBV18|17|TRBD1|NA|TRBJ2-1
CASSPSRTGDHRNEQFF
TGTGCCAGCTCACCATCCCGGACAGGGGATCATCGCAATGAGCAGTTCTTC
>TRBV6-5|14|TRBD1|few|TRBJ1-6
CASSYSTGEAALHF
TGTGCCAGCAGTTACTCGACAGGGGAAGCAGCCCTCCACTTT
>TRBV5-1|12|NA|few|TRBJ2-5
CASSDGPETQYF
TGCGCCAGCAGCGACGGGCCTGAGACCCAGTACTTC
>TRBV5-1|14|TRBD1|NA|TRBJ2-7
CASSMRQGAYEQYF
TGCGCCAGCAGCATGCGACAGGGGGCCTACGAGCAGTACTTC
>TRBV19|15|NA|NA|TRBJ2-7
CASSMDSLPGHEQYF
TGTGCCAGTAGTATGGACTCGTTACCGGGTCACGAGCAGTACTTC
>TRBV7-8|19|TRBD2|NA|TRBJ2-2
CASSLNRVAGGPDTGELFF
TGTGCCAGCAGCTTAAATCGGGTAGCGGGAGGGCCTGATACCGGGGAGCTGTTTTTT
>TRBV7-8|15|TRBD1|once|TRBJ2-3
CASSSAGTDNQPQYF
TGTGCCAGCAGCTCTGCCGGGACAGACAATCAGCCCCAGTATTTT
>TRBV20-1|14|TRBD1|NA|TRBJ1-5
CSATLTGMGQPQHF
TGCAGTGCCACTTTGACAGGGATGGGGCAGCCCCAGCATTTT
>TRBV4-1|15|NA|NA|TRBJ2-5
CASSQVQGHQETQYF
TGCGCCAGCAGCCAGGTACAGGGCCACCAAGAGACCCAGTACTTC
>TRBV29-1|13|NA|few|TRBJ2-1
CSVSRRGHNEQFF
TGCAGCGTCTCTCGTCGGGGCCACAATGAGCAGTTCTTC
>TRBV10-3|16|TRBD1|many|TRBJ2-5
CAISDQTGGAGKTQYF
TGTGCCATCAGTGACCAGACAGGGGGCGCGGGGAAGACCCAGTACTTC
>TRBV2|14|TRBD1|few|TRBJ2-7
CASSDGDRVYEQYF
TGTGCCAGCAGTGATGGGGACAGGGTCTACGAGCAGTACTTC
>TRBV27|15|TRBD2|NA|TRBJ2-1
CASSPGGPFYNEQFF
TGTGCCAGCAGTCCGGGAGGGCCCTTCTACAATGAGCAGTTCTTC
>TRBV4-3|14|NA|NA|TRBJ2-7
CASSQASWSYEQYF
TGCGCCAGCAGCCAAGCTTCATGGTCGTACGAGCAGTACTTC
>TRBV20-1|14|NA|NA|TRBJ1-1
CSARFGTLNTEAFF
TGCAGTGCTAGGTTCGGTACACTGAACACTGAAGCTTTCTTT
>TRBV4-2|14|NA|few|TRBJ2-7
CASSQYQGSYEQYF
TGTGCCAGCAGCCAATACCAGGGCTCCTACGAGCAGTACTTC
>TRBV5-1|17|TRBD1|NA|TRBJ2-5
CASSLGQGWAAQETQYF
TGCGCCAGCAGCTTGGGACAGGGGTGGGCCGCACAAGAGACCCAGTACTTC
>TRBV24-1|16|NA|NA|TRBJ2-3
CATSDPGRRNTDTQYF
TGTGCCACCAGTGATCCGGGACGGCGTAACACAGATACGCAGTATTTT
>TRBV25-1|12|NA|few|TRBJ1-2
CASTGRYYGYTF
TGTGCCAGCACCGGACGGTACTATGGCTACACCTTC
>TRBV6-5|15|NA|NA|TRBJ2-3
CASSYSRPTADTQYF
TGTGCCAGCAGTTACTCACGACCGACTGCAGATACGCAGTATTTT
>TRBV7-2|14|TRBD1|NA|TRBJ2-1
CASSLDFAGTAMFF
TGTGCCAGCAGCTTAGATTTCGCCGGGACAGCTATGTTCTTC
>TRBV20-1|15|NA|few|TRBJ2-7
CSANPGGPATYEQYF
TGCAGTGCTAACCCCGGTGGTCCGGCAACCTACGAGCAGTACTTC
>TRBV20-1|16|TRBD2|many|TRBJ2-3
CSARDGTSGSTDTQYF
TGCAGTGCTAGAGATGGGACTAGCGGGAGCACAGATACGCAGTATTTT
>TRBV11-2|16|TRBD1|once|TRBJ2-1
CASSLVDRGFKNEQFF
TGTGCCAGCAGCTTAGTTGACAGGGGGTTTAAGAATGAGCAGTTCTTC
>TRBV5-1|14|NA|few|TRBJ1-4
CASSFLPTNEKLFF
TGCGCCAGCAGCTTCTTACCAACTAATGAAAAACTGTTTTTT